This T cell receptor beta chain was captured by sequencing in a study of early T cells in non-severe SARS-CoV-2 infection. V was pared by 7 bases and J by 5 bases, with 19 bases between. Per the germline V gene, CDR1 is SGHRS and CDR2 is YFSETQ. The CDR3 covers 15 residues. This clonotype has more than one count but fewer than ten. TCRdb processed the 5' RACE reads anew with MiXCR; each CDR3 protein has one entry. The profile shows some 91,000 distinct CDR3 sequences, approximately 9.9% of them singletons. The input for sequencing was whole blood, taken at baseline. The receptor's source is an adult who was a healthcare worker with PCR-confirmed SARS-CoV-2 infection or an uninfected control (not recorded which). V and J are TRBV5-1 and TRBJ2-1; D is unresolved. CDR3 sequence (DNA): TGCGCCAGCGGCGAAAATGGACCCCCAAACAATGAGCAGTTCTTC. Protein product: CASGENGPPNNEQFF.